This record concerns one T cell receptor beta chain sequence. Measured with immunoSEQ multiplex PCR; TCRdb has only the in-frame clones, and not every one. The repertoire holds over 95,000 clones, more than 75% seen once, with about 3.6% in the top ten. This entry comes from a study of blood T cell repertoires in COVID-19. The germline CDR1 and CDR2 sequences are KGHDR and SFDVKD. The CDR3 loop spans 16 amino acids. Trimming removed 4 bases from V and 3 bases from J; junction bases left unmatched: 7. The chain carries TRBV24-1 and TRBJ2-5; 10 nucleotides align to TRBD1. The sequenced material came from peripheral blood. The TCR comes from a man between 35 and 55 years old with acute or convalescent COVID-19. Here the CDR3 reads CATSDPGTGEKETQYF. CDR3 nucleotides: TGTGCCACCAGTGACCCCGGGACAGGGGAAAAAGAGACCCAGTACTTC.